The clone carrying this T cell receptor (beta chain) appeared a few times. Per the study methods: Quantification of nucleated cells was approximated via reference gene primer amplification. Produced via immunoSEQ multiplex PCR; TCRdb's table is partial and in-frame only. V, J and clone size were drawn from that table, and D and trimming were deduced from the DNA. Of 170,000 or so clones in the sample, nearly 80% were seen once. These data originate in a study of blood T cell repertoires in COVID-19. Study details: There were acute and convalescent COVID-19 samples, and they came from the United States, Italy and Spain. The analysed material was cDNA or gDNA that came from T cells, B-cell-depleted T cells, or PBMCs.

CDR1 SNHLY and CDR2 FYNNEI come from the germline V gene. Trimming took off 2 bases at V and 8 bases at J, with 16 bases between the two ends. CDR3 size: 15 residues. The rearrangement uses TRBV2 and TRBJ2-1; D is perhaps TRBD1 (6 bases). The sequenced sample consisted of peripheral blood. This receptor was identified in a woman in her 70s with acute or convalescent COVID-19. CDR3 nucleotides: TGTGCCAGCAGTGAAAGGGGGTTCAGGAACGATGAGCAGTTCTTC. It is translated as CASSERGFRNDEQFF.